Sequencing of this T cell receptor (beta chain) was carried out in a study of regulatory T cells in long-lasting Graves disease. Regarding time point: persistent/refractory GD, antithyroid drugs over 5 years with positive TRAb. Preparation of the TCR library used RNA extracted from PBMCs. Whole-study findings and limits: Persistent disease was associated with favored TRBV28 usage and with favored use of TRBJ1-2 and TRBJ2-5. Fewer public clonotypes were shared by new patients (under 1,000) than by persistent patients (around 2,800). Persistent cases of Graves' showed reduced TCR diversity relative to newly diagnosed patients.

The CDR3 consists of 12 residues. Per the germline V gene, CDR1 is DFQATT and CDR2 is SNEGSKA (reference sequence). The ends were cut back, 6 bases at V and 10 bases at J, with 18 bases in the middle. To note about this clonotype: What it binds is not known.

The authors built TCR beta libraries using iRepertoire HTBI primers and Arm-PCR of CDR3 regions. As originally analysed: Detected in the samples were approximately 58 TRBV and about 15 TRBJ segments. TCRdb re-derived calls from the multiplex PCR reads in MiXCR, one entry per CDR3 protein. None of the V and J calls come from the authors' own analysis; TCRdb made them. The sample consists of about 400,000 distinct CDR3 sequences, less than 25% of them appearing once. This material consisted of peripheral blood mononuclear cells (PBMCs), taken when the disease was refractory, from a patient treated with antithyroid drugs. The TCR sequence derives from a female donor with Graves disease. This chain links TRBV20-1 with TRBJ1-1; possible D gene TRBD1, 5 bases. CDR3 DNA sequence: TGCAGTGCCGTCCGTGGGGGGGAAAGAGCTTTCTTT. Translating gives CSAVRGGERAFF.